This passage covers 3 T cell receptor beta chains from one sample sequenced in a study of T cells in Graves' hyperthyroidism and ophthalmopathy. RNA transcripts yielded amplified TCR beta CDR3 regions. First-round RT-PCR targeting the TCR CDR3 was performed with the HTBI primer set. TCRdb independently ran MiXCR on the multiplex PCR reads; one entry per CDR3 protein. The sample lists about 720,000 distinct CDR3 sequences; about 16% were seen once. Sequenced material: blood. All receptors derive from a young man with Graves' hyperthyroidism.

This clonotype has just one count. This chain uses TRBV28 with TRBJ2-7; TRBD1 matches at 7 bases. V lost 5 bases and J lost 7; bases outside the gene matches: 8. This CDR3 is built from 13 residues. Germline CDR1 reads MDHEN; CDR2 reads SYDVKM. CDR3 sequence reads: CASSTTGVGEQYF. The CDR3 region has the DNA TGTGCCAGCAGTACTACAGGGGTTGGGGAGCAGTACTTC.

The chain couples TRBV5-1 to TRBJ2-7; D is unclear. This CDR3 contains 16 residues. V lost 4 bases, J lost 0 bases, and 17 bases lay in between. The germline V gene has CDR1 SGHRS and CDR2 YFSETQ. CDR3 amino acids: CASSLDAARSSYEQYF. In nucleotides, the CDR3 is TGCGCCAGCAGCCTGGATGCGGCTAGGAGCTCCTACGAGCAGTACTTC. The variable domain in full, completed from reference TRBV5-1 and TRBJ2-7, reads KAGVTQTPRYLIKTRGQQVTLSCSPISGHRSVSWYQQTPGQGLQFLFEYFSETQRNKGNFPGRFSGRQFSNSRSEMNVSTLELGDSALYLCASSLDAARSSYEQYFGPGTRLTVT.

This clonotype was seen many times. This rearrangement joins TRBV30 to TRBJ2-1; TRBD2 is a possible D gene (6 bases). V lost 4 bases and J 6 bases, leaving 10 bases between the germline ends. CDR3 length equals 12 residues. The germline gives CDR1 GTSNPN, CDR2 SVGIG (reference sequence). CDR3 loop: CAWMDYLNEQFF. CDR3 in DNA: TGTGCCTGGATGGACTACCTCAATGAGCAGTTCTTC.